This T cell receptor beta chain was identified during a study of patients and donors after allogeneic stem cell transplantation (dated by TCRdb to the early 2020s). This clonotype has just a few counts. Its antigen is currently not known. Within one base of it there is no much larger clone, and no base qualities were kept. Preparation of the library involved RT-PCR. Sequencing used a NextSeq 550. TCRdb reran the public reads through fastp at Q25 and MiXCR, keeping productive beta chains. Entries are consolidated by CDR3 protein sequence, retaining the most common genes and DNA. In all, the sample holds approximately 99,000 distinct CDR3 sequences, and approximately 40% of those were seen once. The ten largest clonotypes hold approximately 30% of the sample. From its cysteine to its phenylalanine, the CDR3 spans 14 amino acids. Only CDR3 DNA remains: 42 bases, in frame from the first base. Here V drops 3 bases and J drops 6 bases, and the junction holds 6 bases not matched to any gene. Via the germline V gene, CDR1 is SQVTM and CDR2 ANQGSEA.

The sequencing input was blood, either unsorted or a sorted T cell fraction (not recorded which). This chain joins TRBV29-1 to TRBJ2-1; TRBD2 agrees with 9 junctional bases. The origin of this receptor is a human donor who was either an allogeneic HSCT recipient or a stem cell or donor lymphocyte infusion donor (not recorded which). It is not recorded whose cells these are; they may come from a transplant donor. The DNA sequence reads TGCAGCGTTGACGGAGCGGGAGGCGTCAATGAGCAGTTCTTC. Translation gives CSVDGAGGVNEQFF.